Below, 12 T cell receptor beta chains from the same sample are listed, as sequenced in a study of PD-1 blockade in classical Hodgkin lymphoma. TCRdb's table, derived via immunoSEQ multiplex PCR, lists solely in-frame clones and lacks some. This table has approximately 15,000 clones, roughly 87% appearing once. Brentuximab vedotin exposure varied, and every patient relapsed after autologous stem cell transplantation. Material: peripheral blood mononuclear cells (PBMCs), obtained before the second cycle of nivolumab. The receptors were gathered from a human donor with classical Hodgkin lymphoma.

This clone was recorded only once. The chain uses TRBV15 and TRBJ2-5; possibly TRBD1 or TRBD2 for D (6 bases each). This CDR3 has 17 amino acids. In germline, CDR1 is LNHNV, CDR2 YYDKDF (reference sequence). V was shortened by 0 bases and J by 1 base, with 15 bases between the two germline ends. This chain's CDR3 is CATSREAGGGGQETQYF. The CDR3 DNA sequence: TGTGCCACCAGCAGAGAGGCAGGAGGAGGGGGCCAAGAGACCCAGTACTTC.

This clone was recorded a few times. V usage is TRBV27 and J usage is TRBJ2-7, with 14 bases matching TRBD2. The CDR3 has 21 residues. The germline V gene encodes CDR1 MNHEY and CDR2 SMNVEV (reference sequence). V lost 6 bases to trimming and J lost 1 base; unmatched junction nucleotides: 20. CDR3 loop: CASRIRGGSGLAGAKSYEQYF. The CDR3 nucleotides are TGTGCCAGCAGGATTAGGGGTGGTTCGGGACTAGCGGGGGCTAAGTCCTACGAGCAGTACTTC.

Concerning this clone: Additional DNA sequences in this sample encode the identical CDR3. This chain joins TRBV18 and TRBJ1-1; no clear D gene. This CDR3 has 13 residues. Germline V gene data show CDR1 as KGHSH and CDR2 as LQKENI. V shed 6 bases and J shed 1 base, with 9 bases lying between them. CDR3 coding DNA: TGTGCCAGCTCCCCGGGCCAGAACACTGAAGCTTTCTTT. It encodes CASSPGQNTEAFF.

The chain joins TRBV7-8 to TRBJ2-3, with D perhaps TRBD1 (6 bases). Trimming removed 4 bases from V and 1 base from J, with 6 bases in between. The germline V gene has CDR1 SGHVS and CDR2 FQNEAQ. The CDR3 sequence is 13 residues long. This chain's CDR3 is CASSWGRTDTQYF. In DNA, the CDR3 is TGTGCCAGCAGCTGGGGGCGCACAGATACGCAGTATTTT.

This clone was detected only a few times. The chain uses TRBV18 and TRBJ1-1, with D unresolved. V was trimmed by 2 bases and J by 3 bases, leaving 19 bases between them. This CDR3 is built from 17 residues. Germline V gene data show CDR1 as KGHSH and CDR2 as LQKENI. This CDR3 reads CASSPRNERVRDTEAFF. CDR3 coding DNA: TGTGCCAGCTCACCAAGAAATGAACGAGTGCGGGACACTGAAGCTTTCTTT.

The CDR3 region has the DNA TGTGCCTGGAGTGTGTCGGACGACACTGAAGCTTTCTTT. This translates into CAWSVSDDTEAFF. The chain has TRBV30 and TRBJ1-1; D not certain. CDR1 and CDR2 (germline): GTSNPN, SVGIG (reference sequence). The length of the CDR3 is 13 residues. V lost 0 bases and J 3 bases, leaving 8 bases between the germline ends. Using reference TRBV30 and TRBJ1-1 for the parts outside the CDR3, the full variable domain is SQTIHQWPATLVQPVGSPLSLECTVEGTSNPNLYWYRQAAGRGLQLLFYSVGIGQISSEVPQNLSASRPQDRQFILSSKKLLLSDSGFYLCAWSVSDDTEAFFGQGTRLTVV.

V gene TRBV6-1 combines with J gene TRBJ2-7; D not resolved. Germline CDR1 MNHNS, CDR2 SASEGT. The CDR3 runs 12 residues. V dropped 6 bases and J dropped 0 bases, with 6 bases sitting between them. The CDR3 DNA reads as TGTGCCAGCAGCCCGCTCTCCTACGAGCAGTACTTC. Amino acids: CASSPLSYEQYF.

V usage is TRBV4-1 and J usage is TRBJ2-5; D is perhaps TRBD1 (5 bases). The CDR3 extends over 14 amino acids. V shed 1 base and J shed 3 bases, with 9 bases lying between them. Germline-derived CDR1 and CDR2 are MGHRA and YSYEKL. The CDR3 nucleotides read TGCGCCAGCAGCCAAGTCCCAGGGAAAGAGACCCAGTACTTC. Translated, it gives CASSQVPGKETQYF.

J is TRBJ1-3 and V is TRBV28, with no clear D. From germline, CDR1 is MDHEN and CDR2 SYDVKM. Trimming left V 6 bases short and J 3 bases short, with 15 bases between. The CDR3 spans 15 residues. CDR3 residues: CASRPAADGGNTIYF. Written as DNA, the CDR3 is TGTGCCAGCAGACCGGCGGCAGACGGTGGAAACACCATATATTTT.

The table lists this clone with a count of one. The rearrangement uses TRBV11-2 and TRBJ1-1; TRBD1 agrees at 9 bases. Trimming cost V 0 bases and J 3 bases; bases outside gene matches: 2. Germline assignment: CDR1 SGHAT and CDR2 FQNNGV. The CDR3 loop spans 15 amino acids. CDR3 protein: CASSLETGGHTEAFF. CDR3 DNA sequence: TGTGCCAGCAGCTTAGAAACAGGGGGCCACACTGAAGCTTTCTTT.

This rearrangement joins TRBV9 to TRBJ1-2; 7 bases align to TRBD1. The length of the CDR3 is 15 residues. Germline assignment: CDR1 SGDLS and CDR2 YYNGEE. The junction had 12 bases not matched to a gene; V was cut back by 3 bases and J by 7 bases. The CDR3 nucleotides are TGTGCCAGCAGCGCCGAGATCGACAGGGCACGTGGCTACACCTTC. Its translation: CASSAEIDRARGYTF.

CDR3 residues: CAISESLAMGAFF. CDR3 coding DNA: TGTGCCATCAGTGAGTCACTAGCTATGGGGGCTTTCTTT. V usage is TRBV10-3 and J usage is TRBJ1-1; D is unclear. This CDR3 is built from 13 residues. In germline, CDR1 is ENHRY, CDR2 SYGVKD. V lost 0 bases and J 11 bases, leaving 13 bases between the germline ends.